The T cell receptor beta chain under discussion was sequenced for a study of T cell changes during pregnancy in multiple sclerosis. Profiled with immunoSEQ multiplex PCR; TCRdb holds only in-frame clones, not every one. The sample has roughly 48,000 clones, approximately 95% seen once. Sequenced material: CD8+ T cells from peripheral blood mononuclear cells, taken in the first trimester of pregnancy. The clonotype was recovered from a female donor with multiple sclerosis, enrolled in a pregnancy study.

This CDR3 is CASSSWTSAYSYEQYF. DNA of the CDR3: TGCGCCAGCAGCTCATGGACTAGCGCTTACTCCTACGAGCAGTACTTC. This chain connects TRBV4-1 to TRBJ2-7; 9 bases map to TRBD2. With 5 bases clipped from V and 0 bases from J, the junction kept 8 bases outside the gene matches. The germline V gene has CDR1 MGHRA and CDR2 YSYEKL. The CDR3 spans 16 residues.